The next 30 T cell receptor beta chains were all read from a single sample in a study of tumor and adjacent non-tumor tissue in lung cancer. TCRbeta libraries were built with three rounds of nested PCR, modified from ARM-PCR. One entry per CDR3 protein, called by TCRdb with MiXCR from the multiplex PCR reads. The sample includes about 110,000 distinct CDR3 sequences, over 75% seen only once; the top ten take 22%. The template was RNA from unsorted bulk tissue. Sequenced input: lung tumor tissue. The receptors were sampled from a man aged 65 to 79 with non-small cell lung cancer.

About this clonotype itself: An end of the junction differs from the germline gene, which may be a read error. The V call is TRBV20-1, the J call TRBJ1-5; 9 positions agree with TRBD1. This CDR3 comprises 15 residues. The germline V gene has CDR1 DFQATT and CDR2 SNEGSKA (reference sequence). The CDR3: CGAGGQGFSQKPQHF. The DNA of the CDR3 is TGCGGTGCTGGAGGACAGGGGTTCTCGCAGAAGCCCCAGCATTTT.

The CDR3 sequence: CATRKSHHPTSWLPQETQYF. CDR3 DNA sequence: TGTGCCACCAGAAAAAGCCACCACCCGACTAGCTGGCTTCCCCAGGAGACCCAGTACTTC. The chain employs TRBV12-3 or TRBV12-4 and TRBJ2-5; 7 bases map to TRBD2. V gave up 10 bases and J gave up 5 bases; unmatched junction bases: 31. This CDR3 is built from 20 residues.

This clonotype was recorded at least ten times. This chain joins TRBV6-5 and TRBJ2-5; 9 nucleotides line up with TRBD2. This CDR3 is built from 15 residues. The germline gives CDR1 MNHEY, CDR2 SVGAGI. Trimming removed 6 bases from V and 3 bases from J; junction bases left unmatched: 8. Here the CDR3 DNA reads TGTGCCAGCAGCCCCATAGCGGGAGTAGAAGAGACCCAGTACTTC. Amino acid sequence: CASSPIAGVEETQYF.

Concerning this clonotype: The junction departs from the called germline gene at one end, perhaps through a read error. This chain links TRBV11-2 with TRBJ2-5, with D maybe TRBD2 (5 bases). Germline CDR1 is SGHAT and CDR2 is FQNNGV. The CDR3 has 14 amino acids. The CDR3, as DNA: TGTGCCAGCAACTTAGGAGGACTCTGGGAGACCCAGTACTTT. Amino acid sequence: CASNLGGLWETQYF.

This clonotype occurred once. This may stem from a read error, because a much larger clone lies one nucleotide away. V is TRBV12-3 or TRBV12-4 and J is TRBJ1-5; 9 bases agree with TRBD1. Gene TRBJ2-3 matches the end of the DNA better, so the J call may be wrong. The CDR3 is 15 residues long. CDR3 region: CASSLDRGPNQPQYF. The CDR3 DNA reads TGTGCCAGCAGTTTAGACAGGGGGCCCAATCAGCCCCAGTATTTT.

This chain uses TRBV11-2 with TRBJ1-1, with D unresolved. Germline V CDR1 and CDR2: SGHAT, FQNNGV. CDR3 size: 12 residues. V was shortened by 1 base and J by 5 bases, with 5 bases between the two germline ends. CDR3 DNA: TGTGCCAGCAGCTTAGTGAGGACTGAAGCTTTCTTT. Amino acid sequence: CASSLVRTEAFF.

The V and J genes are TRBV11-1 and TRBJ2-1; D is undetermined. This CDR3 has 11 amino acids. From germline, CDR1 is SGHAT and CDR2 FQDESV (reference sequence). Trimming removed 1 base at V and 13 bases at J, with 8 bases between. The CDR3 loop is CASSLGGNQFF. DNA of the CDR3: TGTGCCAGCAGCTTAGGTGGGAACCAGTTCTTC.

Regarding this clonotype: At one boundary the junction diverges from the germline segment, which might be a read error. CDR3 DNA: TGCGCCATCAGCTGGGACAAAATCTACGAGCAGTACTTC. It codes for CAISWDKIYEQYF. The V gene is TRBV5-1, the J gene TRBJ2-7; D perhaps matches TRBD1 (6 bases). CDR3 length equals 13 residues. Germline loops: CDR1 SGHRS, CDR2 YFSETQ.

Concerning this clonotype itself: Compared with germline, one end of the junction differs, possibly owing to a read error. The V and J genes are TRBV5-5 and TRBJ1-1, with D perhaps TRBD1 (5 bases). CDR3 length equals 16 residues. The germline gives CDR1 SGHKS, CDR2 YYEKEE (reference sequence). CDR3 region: CADPLIPPGGVTEAFF. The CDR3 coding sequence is TGCGCCGACCCGTTAATTCCCCCCGGAGGGGTTACTGAAGCTTTCTTT.

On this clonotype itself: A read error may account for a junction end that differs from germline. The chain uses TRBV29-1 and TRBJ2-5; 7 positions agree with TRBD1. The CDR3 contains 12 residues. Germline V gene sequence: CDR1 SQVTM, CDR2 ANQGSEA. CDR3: CSIEAGGETQYF. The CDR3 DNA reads TGCAGCATTGAGGCAGGGGGAGAGACTCAGTATTTC.

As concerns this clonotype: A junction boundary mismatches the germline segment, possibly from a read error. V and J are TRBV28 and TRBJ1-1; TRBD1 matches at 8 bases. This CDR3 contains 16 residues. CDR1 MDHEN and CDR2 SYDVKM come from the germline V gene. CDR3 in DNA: TGTGTCACCACCCATTTACTCAGGGGGCTCAACACTGAAGCTTCCTTT. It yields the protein CVTTHLLRGLNTEASF.

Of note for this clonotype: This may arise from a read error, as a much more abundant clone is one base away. The CDR3 DNA follows: TGTGCCAGCACGCGGACAGGGAGGGCTTTCTTT. Translated, it gives CASTRTGRAFF. The chain employs TRBV11-2 and TRBJ1-1; 8 nucleotides line up with TRBD1. The CDR3 is made up of 11 amino acids. The ends lost 7 bases at V and 11 bases at J; junction bases unmatched: 6. CDR1 and CDR2 from the germline V gene are SGHAT and FQNNGV.

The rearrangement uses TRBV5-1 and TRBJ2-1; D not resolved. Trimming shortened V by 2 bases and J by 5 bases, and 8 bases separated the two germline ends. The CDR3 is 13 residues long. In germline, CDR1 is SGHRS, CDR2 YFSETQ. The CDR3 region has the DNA TGCGCCAGCAGCTTTTTAGTTGACAATGAGCAGTTCTTC. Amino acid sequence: CASSFLVDNEQFF.

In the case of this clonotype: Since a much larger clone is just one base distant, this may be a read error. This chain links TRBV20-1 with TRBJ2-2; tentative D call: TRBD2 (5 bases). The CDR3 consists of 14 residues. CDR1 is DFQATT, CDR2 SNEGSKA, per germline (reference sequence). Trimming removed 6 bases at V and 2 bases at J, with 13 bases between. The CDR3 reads CSALATLNTGELFF. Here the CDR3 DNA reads TGCAGTGCGTTAGCGACCCTAAACACCGGGGAGCTGTTTTTT.

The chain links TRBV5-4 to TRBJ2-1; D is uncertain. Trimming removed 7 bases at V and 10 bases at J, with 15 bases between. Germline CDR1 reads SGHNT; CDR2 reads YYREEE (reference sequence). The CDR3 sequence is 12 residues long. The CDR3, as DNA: TGTGCCAGCGGCCTGCCAGAGGAGGAGCAGTTCTTC. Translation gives CASGLPEEEQFF.

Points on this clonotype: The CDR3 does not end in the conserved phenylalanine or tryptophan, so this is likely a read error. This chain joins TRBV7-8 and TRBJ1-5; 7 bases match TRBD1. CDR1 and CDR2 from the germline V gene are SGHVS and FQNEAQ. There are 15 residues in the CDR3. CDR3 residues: CAGSETGNSNQPQHI. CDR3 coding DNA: TGTGCCGGCAGTGAGACAGGGAATAGCAATCAGCCCCAGCATATT.

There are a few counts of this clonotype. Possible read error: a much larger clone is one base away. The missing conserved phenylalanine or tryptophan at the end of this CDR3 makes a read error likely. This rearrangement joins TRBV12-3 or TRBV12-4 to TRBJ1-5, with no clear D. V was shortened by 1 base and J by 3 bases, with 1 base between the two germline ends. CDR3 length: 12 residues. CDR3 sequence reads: CASSLVNQPQHS. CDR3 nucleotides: TGTGCCAGCAGTTTAGTCAATCAGCCCCAGCATTCT.

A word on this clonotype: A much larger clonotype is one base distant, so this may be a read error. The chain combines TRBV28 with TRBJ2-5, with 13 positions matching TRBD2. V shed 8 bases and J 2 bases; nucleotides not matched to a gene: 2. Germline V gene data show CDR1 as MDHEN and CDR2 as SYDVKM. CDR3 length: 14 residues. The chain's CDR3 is CASGTSGTQETQYF. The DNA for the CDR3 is TGTGCCAGCGGGACTAGCGGGACTCAAGAGACCCAGTACTTC.

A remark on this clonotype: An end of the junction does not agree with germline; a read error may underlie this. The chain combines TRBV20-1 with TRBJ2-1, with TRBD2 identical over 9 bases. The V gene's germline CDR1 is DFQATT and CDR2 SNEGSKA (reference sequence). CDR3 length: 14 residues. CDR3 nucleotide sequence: TGCGGTGCCGCGGGGGGGCCTAACTACAATGAGCAGTTCTTC. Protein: CGAAGGPNYNEQFF.

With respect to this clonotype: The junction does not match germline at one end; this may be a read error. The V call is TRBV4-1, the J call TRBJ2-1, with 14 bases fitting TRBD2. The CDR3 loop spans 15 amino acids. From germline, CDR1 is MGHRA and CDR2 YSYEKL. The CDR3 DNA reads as TGCGCCAGCAGATTGACTAGCGGGGGGGCAAATGAACAGTTCTTC. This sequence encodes CASRLTSGGANEQFF.

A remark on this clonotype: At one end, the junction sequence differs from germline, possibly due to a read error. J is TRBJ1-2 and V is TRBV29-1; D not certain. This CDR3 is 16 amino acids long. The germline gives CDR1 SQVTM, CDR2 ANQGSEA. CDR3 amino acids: CSTVPYQSSREDGYTF. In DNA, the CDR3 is TGCAGCACTGTCCCCTATCAATCCTCGCGAGAAGATGGCTATACCTTC.

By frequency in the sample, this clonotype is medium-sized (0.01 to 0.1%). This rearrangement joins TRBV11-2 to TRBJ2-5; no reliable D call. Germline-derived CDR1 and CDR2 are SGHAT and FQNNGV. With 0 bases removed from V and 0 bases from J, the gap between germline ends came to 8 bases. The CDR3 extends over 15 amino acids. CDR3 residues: CASSLEGQDQETQYF. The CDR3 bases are TGTGCCAGCAGCTTAGAAGGTCAGGACCAAGAGACCCAGTACTTC.

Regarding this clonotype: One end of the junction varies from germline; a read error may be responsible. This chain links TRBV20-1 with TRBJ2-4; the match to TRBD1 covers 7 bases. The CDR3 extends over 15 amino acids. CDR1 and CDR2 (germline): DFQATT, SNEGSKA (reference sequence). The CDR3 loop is CGARDAQGAKNIQYF. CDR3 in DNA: TGCGGTGCTAGAGATGCACAGGGGGCCAAAAACATTCAGTACTTC.

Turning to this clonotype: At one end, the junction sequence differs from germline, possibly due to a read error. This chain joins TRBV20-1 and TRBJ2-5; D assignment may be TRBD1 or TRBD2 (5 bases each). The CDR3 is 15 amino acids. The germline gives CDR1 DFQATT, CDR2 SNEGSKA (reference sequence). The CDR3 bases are TGCAGTGTTAGAGCTAACTCCGGGGCCAGGGAGACCCAGTACTTC. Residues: CSVRANSGARETQYF.

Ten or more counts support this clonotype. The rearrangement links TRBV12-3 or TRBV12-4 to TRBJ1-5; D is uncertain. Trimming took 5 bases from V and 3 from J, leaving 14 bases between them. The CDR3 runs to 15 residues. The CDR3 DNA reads TGTGCCAGCAGTCAAGTCCTTTCCCCCAATCAGCCCCAGCATTTT. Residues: CASSQVLSPNQPQHF.

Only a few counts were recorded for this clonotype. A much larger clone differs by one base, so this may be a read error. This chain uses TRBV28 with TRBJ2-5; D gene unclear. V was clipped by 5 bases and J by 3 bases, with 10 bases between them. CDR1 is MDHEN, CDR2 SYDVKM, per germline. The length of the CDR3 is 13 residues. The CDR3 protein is CASSDHWKETQYF. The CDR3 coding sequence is TGTGCCAGCAGTGATCACTGGAAAGAGACCCAGTACTTC.

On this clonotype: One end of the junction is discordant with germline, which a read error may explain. CDR3 in amino acids: CASSLLIGYGYIF. DNA of the CDR3: TGTGCTAGCAGCTTACTTATAGGCTATGGCTACATCTTC. This rearrangement joins TRBV11-3 to TRBJ1-2; D remains ambiguous. CDR1 SGHNT and CDR2 YENEEA come from the germline V gene. This CDR3 contains 13 residues.

CDR3 protein: CASSKGVVGSYEQYF. CDR3 nucleotides: TGCGCCAGCAGCAAAGGAGTAGTGGGCTCCTACGAGCAGTACTTC. The V call is TRBV4-1, the J call TRBJ2-7; D not resolved. This CDR3 has 15 amino acids. V lost 5 bases and J lost 0, with 14 bases in between. Germline V gene lookup returns CDR1 MGHRA and CDR2 YSYEKL.

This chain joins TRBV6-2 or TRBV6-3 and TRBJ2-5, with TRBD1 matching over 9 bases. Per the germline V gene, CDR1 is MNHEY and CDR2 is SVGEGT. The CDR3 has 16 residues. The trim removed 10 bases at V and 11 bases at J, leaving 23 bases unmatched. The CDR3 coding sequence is TGTGCCAACAGCCCCCGTGGACAGGGGATTCGGGAGATGCAGTACTTC. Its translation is CANSPRGQGIREMQYF.

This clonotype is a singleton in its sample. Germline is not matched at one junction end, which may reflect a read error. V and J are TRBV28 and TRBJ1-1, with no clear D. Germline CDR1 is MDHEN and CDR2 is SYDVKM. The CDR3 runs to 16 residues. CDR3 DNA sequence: TGTGCCAGCAGTTTCGAACGGTCGGGCAGTGGCACTGAGGCTTTCTTT. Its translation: CASSFERSGSGTEAFF.